The 7 T cell receptor beta chains below all came from one sample that was sequenced in a study of long-term antiretroviral therapy in people with HIV. Assay version v3.0 of immunoSEQ was used, and it was run at survey level. Assay used: immunoSEQ multiplex PCR; TCRdb lists only in-frame clones, some missing. Of 15,000 to 20,000 clones listed, under 85% are singletons. This sample comprised unsorted PBMCs, obtained 2.3 years after starting antiretroviral therapy. The receptor set was obtained from a woman between 40 and 50 years old with HIV.

This rearrangement joins TRBV6-5 to TRBJ1-1; D is undetermined. The CDR3 has 15 amino acids. Germline CDR1 is MNHEY and CDR2 is SVGAGI. The V and J ends lost 1 base and 1 base respectively, with 10 bases between them. CDR3 bases: TGTGCCAGCAGTTACTTTCGGGAACCGAACACTGAAGCTTTCTTT. Residues: CASSYFREPNTEAFF.

The chain employs TRBV7-2 and TRBJ2-5, with 7 bases identical to TRBD2. CDR3 length: 16 residues. Germline CDR1 and CDR2: SGHTA and FQGNSA. After removal of 5 bases from V and 6 bases from J, the junction contained 15 bases not matched to a gene. DNA of the CDR3: TGTGCCAGCAGCCCTACTGAGGGAGGGCCGAGACAGACCCAGTACTTC. It yields the protein CASSPTEGGPRQTQYF.

The chain combines TRBV7-9 with TRBJ2-1, with D unresolved. V shed 7 bases and J shed 0 bases, with 13 bases lying between them. Germline assignment: CDR1 SEHNR and CDR2 FQNEAQ (reference sequence). The CDR3 spans 15 residues. As DNA, the CDR3 is TGTGCCAGCACCCCCCGGCAGAGCTCCTACAATGAGCAGTTCTTC. Translation gives CASTPRQSSYNEQFF.

The chain is built from TRBV6-1 and TRBJ1-5; D unresolved. Germline CDR1 MNHNS, CDR2 SASEGT. This CDR3 spans 16 amino acids. Trimming left V 5 bases short and J 0 bases short, with 14 bases between. In nucleotides, the CDR3 is TGTGCCAGCAGTCAAGGACGGATATATAGCAATCAGCCCCAGCATTTT. It is translated as CASSQGRIYSNQPQHF.

The CDR3 loop is CASSVGPSSSNEQFF. In nucleotides, the CDR3 is TGTGCCAGCAGCGTAGGGCCTAGCAGCTCCAATGAGCAGTTCTTC. The chain has TRBV9 and TRBJ2-1; TRBD2 is a possible D gene (5 bases). The CDR3 extends over 15 amino acids. Trimming removed 0 bases at V and 6 bases at J, with 13 bases between. From germline, CDR1 is SGDLS and CDR2 YYNGEE.

This clone turned up a few times. This chain connects TRBV5-1 to TRBJ1-2, with TRBD1 matching over 7 bases. The CDR3 loop spans 14 amino acids. CDR1 and CDR2 (germline): SGHRS, YFSETQ. Germline trimming cut 5 bases from V and 8 bases from J; bases unmatched to any gene: 12. The CDR3 here is CASSPDDRERGYTF. CDR3 nucleotides: TGCGCCAGCAGTCCGGACGACAGGGAACGGGGCTACACCTTC.

J is TRBJ1-4 and V is TRBV6-6; no definite D call. V dropped 5 bases and J dropped 4 bases, with 14 bases sitting between them. The CDR3 contains 15 residues. CDR1 and CDR2 (germline): MNHNY, SVGAGI (reference sequence). The chain's CDR3 is CASSQRQEFNEKLFF. DNA for the CDR3: TGTGCCAGCAGTCAAAGGCAGGAGTTTAATGAAAAACTGTTTTTT.